These T cell receptor beta chains were read from a single sample in a study of beta chain features in type 1 diabetes. Assay used: immunoSEQ multiplex PCR; TCRdb lists only in-frame clones, some missing. The sample lists 200,000 to 250,000 clones, around a quarter occurring once. Specimen: central memory CD4+ T cells from blood. The origin of the receptors is a man aged 30-40 years in good health. Each CDR3 is given without its conserved first and last residue.

V gene,J gene,CDR3 protein
TRBV7-8,TRBJ1-1,ASSPLRVGVNTEAF
TRBV5-6,TRBJ2-1,ASSALGTPTYNEQF
TRBV25-1,TRBJ2-7,ASSGQASYEQY
TRBV25-1,TRBJ2-3,ASRGADTQY
TRBV30,TRBJ2-5,AWSALAAQY
TRBV28,TRBJ2-7,ASTGGYEQY
TRBV4-1,TRBJ2-3,ASSQVTSGGIDTQY
TRBV9,TRBJ1-2,ASSKRDSGYT
TRBV29-1,TRBJ1-1,SVRGPGAEAF
TRBV5-4,TRBJ1-4,ASSWTGEAEKLF
TRBV28,TRBJ1-5,ASSLFTLRGGQPQH
TRBV6-1,TRBJ2-1,ASSEVSRGSEQF
TRBV29-1,TRBJ1-1,SVRSGGNTEAF
TRBV5-1,TRBJ1-2,ASSLAGPQGLDGYT
TRBV7-8,TRBJ2-5,ASSFLASGNQETQY
TRBV9,TRBJ2-1,ASSVTSGLDEQF